This T cell receptor beta chain was profiled in a study of T cell repertoires in cytomegalovirus infection. The junction had 3 bases not matched to a gene; V was cut back by 4 bases and J by 3 bases. The CDR3 covers 14 residues. Looked up from germline, CDR1 is MNHEY and CDR2 is SVGAGI. A single record per CDR3 protein comes from TCRdb applying MiXCR to the reads. Counted here are some 230,000 distinct CDR3 sequences, roughly 23% occurring once; the ten biggest clones make up 18%. This clonotype was observed many times. The chain recombines TRBV6-5 with TRBJ1-5; 7 nucleotides line up with TRBD1. The sequencing input was CD8+ T cells from PBMCs. The source of this sequence is a human donor in good health (CMV status not recorded). Some clones in this sample may be carry-over from other donors' samples. The CDR3 coding sequence is TGTGCCAGCAGTTTGGGACAGTCCAATCAGCCCCAGCATTTT. It yields the protein CASSLGQSNQPQHF.